Shown below are 5 T cell receptor beta chains from a single sample sequenced in a study of blood T cell repertoires in COVID-19. Sequencing was performed with immunoSEQ multiplex PCR; in TCRdb, only in-frame clones are kept and a portion is missing. The sample has about 59,000 clones, 75% to 85% seen once. The sequencing sample was made of peripheral blood. These receptor sequences come from a man aged 55 to 70 with acute or convalescent COVID-19.

The chain combines TRBV4-2 with TRBJ1-1; 8 positions agree with TRBD1. The CDR3 is made up of 15 amino acids. The V and J ends lost 3 bases and 5 bases, in that order; junction bases with no gene match: 8. Per the germline V gene, CDR1 is LGHNA and CDR2 is YNFKEQ. This CDR3 is CASSHEGQGRTEAFF. CDR3 coding DNA: TGTGCCAGCAGCCACGAAGGACAGGGAAGGACTGAAGCTTTCTTT.

The chain uses TRBV5-1 and TRBJ1-2; no definite D call. CDR1 and CDR2 from the germline V gene are SGHRS and YFSETQ. The CDR3 has 15 amino acids. Deletions cut 4 bases from V and 5 bases from J, with 18 bases between. The CDR3 region is CASSTEGGFYYGYTF. DNA for the CDR3: TGCGCCAGCAGCACGGAGGGCGGTTTTTATTATGGCTACACCTTC.

The sample holds a few counts of this clone. This sequence joins TRBV19 and TRBJ1-6; tentative D call: TRBD1 (6 bases). Between the trimmed V and J ends, which lost 3 bases and 4 bases, there was a span of 16 bases. The CDR3 is 17 amino acids. Germline CDR1 reads LNHDA; CDR2 reads SQIVND (reference sequence). The CDR3 loop is CASSMDSLTTYNSPLHF. CDR3 in DNA: TGTGCCAGTAGTATGGACAGTCTAACTACGTATAATTCACCCCTCCACTTT.

The chain has TRBV7-2 and TRBJ2-5, with 7 bases lining up with TRBD2. CDR3 length equals 13 residues. Germline CDR1 is SGHTA and CDR2 is FQGNSA. Trimming took 4 bases from V and 5 from J; bases not matched to a gene: 4. CDR3 residues: CASSSTSRETQYF. In nucleotides, the CDR3 is TGTGCCAGCAGCTCGACTAGCCGCGAGACCCAGTACTTC. Complete variable domain (other parts from reference TRBV7-2 and TRBJ2-5): GAGVSQSPSNKVTEKGKDVELRCDPISGHTALYWYRQSLGQGLEFLIYFQGNSAPDKSGLPSDRFSAERTGGSVSTLTIQRTQQEDSAVYLCASSSTSRETQYFGPGTRLLVL.

The gene calls are TRBV5-1 and TRBJ2-7; TRBD1 agrees at 8 bases. Trimming at V came to 4 bases and at J to 3 bases, leaving 3 bases not matched to a gene. Germline lookup yields CDR1 SGHRS and CDR2 YFSETQ. The CDR3 is made up of 13 amino acids. CDR3 protein: CASSGTGYYEQYF. The CDR3 DNA follows: TGCGCCAGCAGCGGGACAGGCTACTACGAGCAGTACTTC. Looking up the rest from reference TRBV5-1 and TRBJ2-7 gives the full variable domain: KAGVTQTPRYLIKTRGQQVTLSCSPISGHRSVSWYQQTPGQGLQFLFEYFSETQRNKGNFPGRFSGRQFSNSRSEMNVSTLELGDSALYLCASSGTGYYEQYFGPGTRLTVT.